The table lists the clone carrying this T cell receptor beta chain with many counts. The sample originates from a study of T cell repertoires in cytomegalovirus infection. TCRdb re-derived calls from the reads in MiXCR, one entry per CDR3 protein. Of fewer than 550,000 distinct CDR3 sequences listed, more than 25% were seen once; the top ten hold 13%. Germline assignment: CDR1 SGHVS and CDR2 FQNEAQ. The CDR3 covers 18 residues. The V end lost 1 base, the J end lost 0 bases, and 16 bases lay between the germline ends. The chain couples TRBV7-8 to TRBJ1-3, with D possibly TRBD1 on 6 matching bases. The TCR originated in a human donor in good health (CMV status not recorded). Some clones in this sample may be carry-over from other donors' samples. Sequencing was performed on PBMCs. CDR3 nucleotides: TGTGCCAGCAGCTTAGTACGGACAGCCCGAAACTCTGGAAACACCATATATTTT. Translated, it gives CASSLVRTARNSGNTIYF.